The entry below describes one T cell receptor (beta chain). Its antigen is as yet unknown. TCRdb passed the 5' RACE reads through MiXCR, listing each CDR3 protein once. The sample includes 15,000 to 20,000 distinct CDR3 sequences, around 11% of them seen just once. The sample comes from a study of neurological immune-mediated disorders. General study findings and limits: Patients with HTLV-1-associated myelopathy showed the most TCR clonal expansion. Those with multiple sclerosis showed the least, falling below healthy controls.

CDR1 and CDR2 (germline): SGHRS, YFSETQ. Trimming left V 7 bases short and J 5 bases short, with 14 bases between. The CDR3 length is 13 residues. Input material: CD8+ T cells from blood. The source of this sequence is a woman aged 45-59 years in good health. The chain links TRBV5-1 to TRBJ2-3; D is perhaps TRBD1 (5 bases). CDR3 loop: CASGADGRDTQYF. In DNA, the CDR3 is TGCGCCAGCGGGGCCGATGGTCGAGATACGCAGTATTTT.